The clone carrying this TCR beta chain was counted a few times. This specimen belongs to a study of blood T cell repertoires in COVID-19. TCRdb's table, derived via immunoSEQ multiplex PCR, lists solely in-frame clones and lacks some. Among around 430,000 clones listed, about 87% were seen once. This CDR3 has 15 amino acids. CDR1 is SGHKS and CDR2 is YYEKEE in the germline V gene (reference sequence). Trimming took off 5 bases at V and 8 bases at J, with 22 bases between the two ends. The sample taken for sequencing was peripheral blood. This sequence was found in a woman aged 50 to 65 with COVID-19, enrolled during active disease. The chain uses TRBV5-5 and TRBJ1-1; D possibly corresponds to TRBD1 (6 bases). The CDR3 sequence is CASSYPGGLGPEAFF. The CDR3 DNA sequence: TGTGCCAGCAGTTATCCCGGGGGGCTGGGCCCAGAAGCTTTCTTT.